These T cell receptor beta chains were read from a single sample in a study of shared clonotypes between healthy human individuals. The repertoire was sequenced with immunoSEQ multiplex PCR; TCRdb's copy has only in-frame clones and lacks some. Of over 2 million clones in the sample, roughly 95% were seen once. Input material: naive CD8+ T cells sorted from blood. These receptors were collected from a man aged 18 to 30 in good health. The conserved cysteine and the conserved F or W are not part of the CDR3 here.

j_gene	v_gene	CDR3aa
TRBJ1-6	TRBV10-3	AVQGEGSPLH
TRBJ1-6	TRBV9	ASSPSGTYNSPLH
TRBJ2-2	TRBV27	ASNTGLAGELF
TRBJ2-7	TRBV27	ASSLQGHYEQY
TRBJ2-3	TRBV6-6	GARPGQISTDTQY
TRBJ1-2	TRBV28	AVSRGHGYT
TRBJ2-5	TRBV7-5	ASSLPEQETQY
TRBJ1-3	TRBV21-1	ASPYGSGNTIY
TRBJ2-7	TRBV2	ASTPGQGYEQY
TRBJ2-4	TRBV14	ASSQGSTNIQY
TRBJ1-1	TRBV11-3	ASSRTASTEAF
TRBJ1-6	TRBV20-1	SLFNSPLH
TRBJ1-6	TRBV9	ASSVGAGSPLH
TRBJ1-2	TRBV11-2	ASSISRQADYGYT
TRBJ1-6	TRBV6-1	ASSVLVGPSSYNSPLH
TRBJ2-7	TRBV11-2	ASSFSGRGYEQY
TRBJ2-7	TRBV11-2	ASSSGYGAYEQY
TRBJ2-5	TRBV28	ASSLGTGIETQY
TRBJ2-1	TRBV29-1	SAVFRGASYNEQF
TRBJ1-1	TRBV7-9	ASRPPLGTGSF
TRBJ1-1	TRBV13	ASSPRTGGRNTEAF
TRBJ2-1	TRBV9	ASSVEGQDSYNEQF
TRBJ2-5	TRBV4-1	ASSHPGGLAEETQY
TRBJ2-7	TRBV4-1	ASSPGRAYEQY
TRBJ2-3	TRBV28	ASSLRQGLFNTQY
TRBJ2-5	TRBV28	ASSPGTSGIETQY
TRBJ2-2	TRBV5-1	ASSSGLAGLNTGELF
TRBJ1-6	TRBV4-1	ASSDEVGRNSPLH
TRBJ1-1	TRBV4-1	ASSDRDGTGWTEAF
TRBJ2-2	TRBV30	ASTLGTDNGELF
TRBJ2-1	TRBV4-1	ASSQGREQF
TRBJ2-3	TRBV4-1	ASSQEAGLAEADTQY
TRBJ2-1	TRBV9	ASSVGGETEQF
TRBJ1-2	TRBV9	ASSPGVNYGYT